Each of the 14 T cell receptor beta chains below was sequenced from the same sample in a study of human T cells and chemical hapten exposure. The starting material, unfractionated whole blood, was used for total RNA extraction. Unique molecular identifiers were affixed to discrete cDNA molecules within the library. TCRdb re-analysed the reads in MiXCR, keeping a single row per CDR3 protein. The sample has 1,000 or so distinct CDR3 sequences; around 82% are singletons. Sequencing used whole blood. These TCRs come from a human donor with alopecia, or a healthy volunteer (not recorded which). Some clones in this sample may be carry-over from other donors' samples. This table probably holds off-target reads from a library built for another chain.

The rearrangement uses TRBV29-1 and TRBJ2-1; a weak D match, TRBD1 (5 bases). The V and J ends lost 3 bases and 4 bases respectively, with 22 bases between them. CDR1 is SQVTM and CDR2 is ANQGSEA in the germline V gene. This CDR3 comprises 17 residues. The DNA of the CDR3 is TGCAGCGTTGAGAGACCGCAGGGCCCCTTTTTATACAATGAGCAGTTCTTC. It yields the protein CSVERPQGPFLYNEQFF.

The count of this clonotype is one. The J gene is TRBJ1-1, the V gene TRBV20-1; D remains unclear. The V end lost 2 bases, the J end lost 5 bases, and 15 bases lay between the germline ends. CDR3 length equals 14 residues. Germline V CDR1 and CDR2: DFQATT, SNEGSKA (reference sequence). As DNA, the CDR3 is TGCAGTGCTAGACCAGGAACGGGGTATACTGAAGCTTTCTTT. It specifies CSARPGTGYTEAFF.

J is TRBJ2-7 and V is TRBV2; 8 nucleotides line up with TRBD1. This CDR3 region has 15 residues. V was clipped by 4 bases and J by 2 bases; unmatched bases: 7. Germline assignment: CDR1 SNHLY and CDR2 FYNNEI. The CDR3 loop reads CASSGRTGRTYEQYF. CDR3 DNA: TGTGCCAGCAGTGGGCGGACAGGGCGTACCTACGAGCAGTACTTC.

CDR3 protein: CASSNNEKLFF. The CDR3, as DNA: TGTGCCAGCAGTAATAATGAAAAACTGTTTTTT. The chain links TRBV12-3 or TRBV12-4 to TRBJ1-4; D remains ambiguous. The CDR3 consists of 11 residues. Trimming pared 5 bases from V and 4 bases from J, leaving 2 bases between.

This sequence joins TRBV6-6 and TRBJ2-7; D is possibly TRBD1 (5 bases). V lost 6 bases and J 5 bases, leaving 20 bases between the germline ends. The CDR3 is 15 residues long. Germline loops: CDR1 MNHNY, CDR2 SVGAGI (reference sequence). The CDR3 nucleotides are TGTGCCAGCAGGGACACTTTGGGGAATTGGGACGAGCAGTACTTC. Protein product: CASRDTLGNWDEQYF.

The chain carries TRBV6-5 and TRBJ1-4; D gene ambiguous. Germline CDR1 reads MNHEY; CDR2 reads SVGAGI. The CDR3 sequence is 14 residues long. V lost 4 bases and J 4 bases, leaving 10 bases between the germline ends. The CDR3 reads CASSSGVLNEKLFF. DNA for the CDR3: TGTGCCAGCAGTTCCGGGGTCCTTAATGAAAAACTGTTTTTT.

The rearrangement links TRBV20-1 to TRBJ1-4, with D possibly matching TRBD1 (5 bases). Trimming removed 1 base from V and 8 bases from J, with 14 bases in between. The CDR3 extends over 14 amino acids. Germline V lookup: CDR1 DFQATT, CDR2 SNEGSKA (reference sequence). CDR3: CSARAGLRGEKLFF. For the CDR3, the DNA is TGCAGTGCTAGAGCGGGACTCCGCGGGGAAAAACTGTTTTTT.

J is TRBJ1-1 and V is TRBV29-1; no reliable D call. The CDR3 runs to 13 residues. Trimming stripped 1 base from V and 5 bases from J, with 11 bases between. Germline assignment: CDR1 SQVTM and CDR2 ANQGSEA. CDR3 region: CSVEVEDRTEAFF. In nucleotides, the CDR3 is TGCAGCGTTGAAGTAGAGGACCGAACTGAAGCTTTCTTT.

V gene TRBV20-1 combines with J gene TRBJ2-7; D not certain. Germline V lookup: CDR1 DFQATT, CDR2 SNEGSKA (reference sequence). The V and J ends lost 5 bases and 2 bases respectively, with 13 bases between them. CDR3 length: 13 residues. CDR3 nucleotide sequence: TGCAGTGCTCGGCGACCCATAACCTACGAGCAGTACTTC. Amino acids: CSARRPITYEQYF.

The CDR3 DNA reads TGTGCCAGCAGCTCTAACTTACAGGAAGGTGGTTCACCCCTCCACTTT. Protein product: CASSSNLQEGGSPLHF. V usage is TRBV5-6 and J usage is TRBJ1-6, with D possibly being TRBD1 (5 bases). CDR3 size: 16 residues. The germline gives CDR1 SGHDT, CDR2 YYEEEE. V was clipped by 3 bases and J by 9 bases, with 19 bases between them. The full variable domain, with the rest looked up from reference TRBV5-6 and TRBJ1-6, is DAGVTQSPTHLIKTRGQQVTLRCSPKSGHDTVSWYQQALGQGPQFIFQYYEEEERQRGNFPDRFSGHQFPNYSSELNVNALLLGDSALYLCASSSNLQEGGSPLHFGNGTRLTVT.

The rearrangement joins TRBV4-1 to TRBJ2-1; D may be TRBD2 (7 bases). This CDR3 is built from 18 residues. Germline V gene sequence: CDR1 MGHRA, CDR2 YSYEKL. With 0 bases removed from V and 4 bases from J, the gap between germline ends came to 19 bases. The CDR3 bases are TGCGCCAGCAGCCAAGATCCTCGGGGGCTAGCGGAGTACAATGAGCAGTTCTTC. As protein: CASSQDPRGLAEYNEQFF.

V gene TRBV7-9 combines with J gene TRBJ2-1; 9 bases are a match to TRBD1. The germline V gene encodes CDR1 SEHNR and CDR2 FQNEAQ (reference sequence). The CDR3 has 19 amino acids. V lost 4 bases to trimming and J lost 1 base; unmatched junction nucleotides: 14. The CDR3 DNA reads TGTGCCAGCAGCTATCAGGGACAGGGCCCCGGATGGTCCTACAATGAGCAGTTCTTC. This gives the protein CASSYQGQGPGWSYNEQFF.

This clonotype is a singleton in its sample. The rearrangement joins TRBV28 to TRBJ2-6, with D unresolved. V gave up 6 bases and J gave up 1 base, with 10 bases separating them. The CDR3 sequence is 15 residues long. From germline, CDR1 is MDHEN and CDR2 SYDVKM. CDR3 protein: CASSLHQSGANVLTF. As DNA, the CDR3 is TGTGCCAGCAGCTTACACCAATCTGGGGCCAACGTCCTGACTTTC.

This chain uses TRBV7-2 with TRBJ2-4; a possible D gene is TRBD1 (6 bases). Germline V CDR1 and CDR2: SGHTA, FQGNSA. The length of the CDR3 is 15 residues. Trimming shortened V by 4 bases and J by 0 bases, and 10 bases separated the two germline ends. Here the CDR3 reads CASSSRGVAKNIQYF. The CDR3 DNA follows: TGTGCCAGCAGCTCCAGGGGAGTAGCCAAAAACATTCAGTACTTC. The complete variable domain, with remaining parts taken from reference TRBV7-2 and TRBJ2-4, reads GAGVSQSPSNKVTEKGKDVELRCDPISGHTALYWYRQSLGQGLEFLIYFQGNSAPDKSGLPSDRFSAERTGGSVSTLTIQRTQQEDSAVYLCASSSRGVAKNIQYFGAGTRLSVL.